This TCR beta chain was sequenced for a study of blood T cells in healthy people across ages. Study-wide context: The capture of about one barcoded beta molecule per two T cells was achieved by template switching. General study findings and limits: Estimates drawn from one million T cells were deemed to understate diversity.

Healthy Caucasian individuals from Russia aged roughly 6 to 90 were enrolled as donors. The CDR3 extends over 12 amino acids. J gave up 6 bases and V 7 bases, and 3 bases lay outside the gene matches. Per the germline V gene, CDR1 is MNHNS and CDR2 is SASEGT. The sample holds a few counts of this clonotype. No antigen is known for it. A second PCR, run for about 7 to 11 cycles, used a sample-barcoded 5' primer plus a J-beta primer mix. Via MiXCR, TCRdb re-called the 5' RACE reads, giving one row per CDR3 protein. The sample lists some 1.8 million distinct CDR3 sequences, approximately 39% seen once, with around 23% in the top ten.

The sequenced sample was blood. This receptor was obtained from a human donor in good health. This chain uses TRBV6-1 with TRBJ2-1, with 7 bases fitting TRBD1. CDR3 DNA: TGTGCCAGCACCCAGGGGGTCAATGAGCAGTTCTTC. Its protein product is CASTQGVNEQFF.